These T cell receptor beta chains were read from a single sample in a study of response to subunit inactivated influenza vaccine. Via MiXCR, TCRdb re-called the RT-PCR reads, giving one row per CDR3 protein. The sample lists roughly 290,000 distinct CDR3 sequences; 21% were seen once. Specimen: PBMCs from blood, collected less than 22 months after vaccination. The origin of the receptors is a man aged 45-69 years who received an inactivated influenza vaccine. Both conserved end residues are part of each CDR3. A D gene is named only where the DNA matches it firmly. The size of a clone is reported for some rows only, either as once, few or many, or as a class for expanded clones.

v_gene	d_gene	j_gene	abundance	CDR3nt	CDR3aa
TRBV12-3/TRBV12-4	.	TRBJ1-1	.	TGTGCCGGCAGTTTAGGGGGACAGAACACTGAAGCTTTCTTT	CAGSLGGQNTEAFF
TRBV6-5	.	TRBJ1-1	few	TGTGCCAGCAGTTACTCGATTGGGCGAACTGAAGCTTTCTTT	CASSYSIGRTEAFF
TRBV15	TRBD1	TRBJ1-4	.	TGTGCCACCAGCAAATCAGGGGGCGCGGATGAAAAACTGTTTTTT	CATSKSGGADEKLFF
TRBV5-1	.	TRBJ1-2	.	TGCGCCAGCAGCTTTGATGGACAGAACTATGGCTACACCTTC	CASSFDGQNYGYTF
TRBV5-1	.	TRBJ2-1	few	TGCGCCAGCAGCTTGCCCCCCGGTCCGCAGTTCTTC	CASSLPPGPQFF
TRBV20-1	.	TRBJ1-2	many	TGCAGTGCTAGAGGAGGCATCCGATTATCCTATGGCTACACCTTC	CSARGGIRLSYGYTF
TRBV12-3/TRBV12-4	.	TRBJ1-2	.	TGTGCCAGCAGTTTAACTTCGACTAACCATGGCTACACCTTC	CASSLTSTNHGYTF
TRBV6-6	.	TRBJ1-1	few	TGTGCCAGCAGTTACGGGGAGACTGAAGCTTTCTTT	CASSYGETEAFF
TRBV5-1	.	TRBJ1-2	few	TGCGCCAGCAGCTTGACAGGGTTCGGCTATGGCTACACCTTC	CASSLTGFGYGYTF
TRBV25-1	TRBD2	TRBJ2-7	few	TGTGCCAGCAGTGGAATCCTAGCGGGAGGTCGAGAGCAGTACTTC	CASSGILAGGREQYF
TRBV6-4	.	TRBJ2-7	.	TGTGCCAGCGGCGGAAAGACCGAGCAGTACTTC	CASGGKTEQYF
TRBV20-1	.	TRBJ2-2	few	TGCAGTGCTAGATACGGCGGGGAGCTGTTTTTT	CSARYGGELFF
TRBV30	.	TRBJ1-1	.	TGTGCCTGGAGTGTTGGGCGGGTGGGTGAAGCTTTCTTT	CAWSVGRVGEAFF
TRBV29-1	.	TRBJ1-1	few	TGCAGCGTTGAAGAATTGGCAGGTGAAGCTTTCTTT	CSVEELAGEAFF
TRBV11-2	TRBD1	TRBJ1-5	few	TGTGCCAGCGGGACAGGGGGGAATAGCAATCAGCCCCAGCATTTT	CASGTGGNSNQPQHF
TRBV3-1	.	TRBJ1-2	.	TGTGCCAGCAGCCATTATGGGGACGGCTACACCTTC	CASSHYGDGYTF
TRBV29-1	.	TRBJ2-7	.	TGCAGCGTTGCATTACACCTCAACTACGAGCAGTACTTC	CSVALHLNYEQYF
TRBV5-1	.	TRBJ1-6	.	TGCGCCAGCAGCTCATCAGGCGGGGGTAATTCACCCCTCCACTTT	CASSSSGGGNSPLHF
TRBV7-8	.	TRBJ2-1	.	TGTGCCAGCAGCTCGTCTGGGGGCGGGAGCCCTTACAATGAGCAGTTCTTC	CASSSSGGGSPYNEQFF
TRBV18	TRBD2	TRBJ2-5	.	TGTGCCAGCTCACCACGGAGGTCTATGGGGACTAGCGGGAGGCCCTACCAAGAGACCCAGTACTTC	CASSPRRSMGTSGRPYQETQYF
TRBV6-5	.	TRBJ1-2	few	TGTGCCAGCAGTTACTCCTCAGGCCTGGGATATGGCTACACCTTC	CASSYSSGLGYGYTF
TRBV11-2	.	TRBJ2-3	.	TGTGCCAGCAGCCAGATTGGGACGCAGTATTTT	CASSQIGTQYF
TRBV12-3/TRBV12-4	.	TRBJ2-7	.	TGTGCCAGCAGTTCTCACGGGTCCTCCATAGAGCAGTACTTC	CASSSHGSSIEQYF
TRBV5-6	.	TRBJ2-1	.	TGTGCCAGCAGCTTGTACAGCGGGCCGATACTTTACAATGAGCAGTTCTTC	CASSLYSGPILYNEQFF
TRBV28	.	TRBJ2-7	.	TGTGCCAGCTCCAGGGTGTACGAGCAGTACTTC	CASSRVYEQYF
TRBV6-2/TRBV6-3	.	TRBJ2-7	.	TGTGCCAGCAGTTACGCAGGCAGGGAGTTCTCCTACGAGCAGTACTTC	CASSYAGREFSYEQYF
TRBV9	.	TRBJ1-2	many	TGTGCCAGCAGCATCCGAACACTAGACTATGGCTACACCTTC	CASSIRTLDYGYTF